The present entry profiles one T cell receptor (beta chain) with its context. Antigen unknown. Trimming removed 1 base at V and 7 bases at J, with 9 bases between. This CDR3 spans 12 amino acids. Per germline, CDR1 SGHRS and CDR2 YFSETQ. One entry per CDR3 protein, called by TCRdb with MiXCR from the 5' RACE reads. The sample shows about 90,000 distinct CDR3 sequences, around 16% of them seen only once. The data were taken from a study of T-cell memory formation after mild COVID-19. For the study at large: Each donor largely had its own TCR clusters.

Study-wide results and limits: Among clones peaking at day 37 in the second wave, SARS-CoV-2 specificity remained unconfirmed.

The clonotype comes from a man between 18 and 29 years old who had mild COVID-19 (a few samples of this study predate the infection). Cell type and time point are not known. The sample was PBMCs or a T cell subset sorted from them (not recorded which). The chain links TRBV5-1 to TRBJ2-7; D gene unclear. CDR3 sequence: CASSLISGEQYF. Here the CDR3 DNA reads TGCGCCAGCAGCTTGATTTCCGGTGAGCAGTACTTC.